The 5 T cell receptor beta chains below were found in one sample sequenced in a study of quantifying T cell responses using KT2 cells. Overall study context: Reverse transcription used primers in the TCR alpha and beta constant regions.

The cDNA 3' end received a ligated oligonucleotide with a UMI. An equimolar mix of RC1.1 and RC1.2 primed the beta chain across TRBC1 and TRBC2. MiXCR, run by TCRdb on the UMI-ligation and nested PCR reads, gives a single entry per CDR3 protein. The sample has tens of thousands of distinct CDR3 sequences; 10% are singletons. Source material: PBMCs spiked with cells of the T cell clone KT2. The receptor source for this set is a human donor.

The V and J genes are TRBV18 and TRBJ2-5; the D gene could be TRBD1 or TRBD2 (5 bases each). The germline V and J ends were trimmed by 3 bases and 7 bases, with 6 bases remaining between them. CDR1 and CDR2 from the germline V gene are KGHSH and LQKENI. The CDR3 is made up of 11 amino acids. The chain's CDR3 is CASSPGTTQYF. Written as DNA, the CDR3 is TGTGCCAGCTCACCCGGGACGACCCAGTACTTC.

This clonotype has a handful of counts. The genes are TRBV30 and TRBJ2-3, with D unclear. V shed 1 base and J shed 6 bases, with 8 bases lying between them. The V gene's germline CDR1 is GTSNPN and CDR2 SVGIG (reference sequence). The CDR3 is 12 residues long. CDR3 residues: CAWSDLGDTQYF. DNA of the CDR3: TGTGCCTGGAGTGATTTAGGGGATACGCAGTATTTT.

This clonotype was counted ten times or more. The V and J genes are TRBV6-6 and TRBJ1-6, with 9 positions matching TRBD1. Germline-derived CDR1 and CDR2 are MNHNY and SVGAGI (reference sequence). CDR3 length equals 18 residues. V trimming: 4 bases; J trimming: 8 bases; junction bases outside the gene matches: 15. The CDR3: CASSSPGTGSQFHSPLHF. In DNA form, the CDR3 reads TGTGCCAGCAGTTCCCCCGGGACAGGGTCTCAGTTTCATTCACCCCTCCACTTT.

This clonotype was found a few times. The rearrangement links TRBV7-3 to TRBJ2-2; TRBD1 matches at 8 bases. CDR1 is SGHTA and CDR2 is FQGTGA in the germline V gene. After removal of 5 bases from V and 1 base from J, the junction contained 6 bases not matched to a gene. CDR3 length: 16 residues. This chain's CDR3 is CASSLSGGLNTGELFF. The CDR3 DNA reads as TGTGCCAGCAGCCTGTCAGGGGGCCTGAACACCGGGGAGCTGTTTTTT.

This clonotype occurred a few times. This chain joins TRBV6-1 and TRBJ2-3; TRBD2 aligns across 11 bases. Per the germline V gene, CDR1 is MNHNS and CDR2 is SASEGT. V shed 6 bases, J shed 6 bases, and the junction held 11 bases outside the gene matches. The CDR3 covers 16 residues. CDR3 nucleotides: TGTGCCAGCAGCGCCTTAGCGGGGGGGCTATTGGATACGCAGTATTTT. This encodes CASSALAGGLLDTQYF.